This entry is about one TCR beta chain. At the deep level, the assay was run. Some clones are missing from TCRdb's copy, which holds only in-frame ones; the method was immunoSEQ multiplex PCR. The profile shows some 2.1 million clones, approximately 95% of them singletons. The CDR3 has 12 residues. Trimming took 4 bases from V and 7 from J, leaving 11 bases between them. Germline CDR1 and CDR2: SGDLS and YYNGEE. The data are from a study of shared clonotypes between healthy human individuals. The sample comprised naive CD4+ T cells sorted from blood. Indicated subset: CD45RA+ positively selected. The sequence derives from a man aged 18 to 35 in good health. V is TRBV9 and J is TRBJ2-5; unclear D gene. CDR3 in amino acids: CASSSLPGTQYF. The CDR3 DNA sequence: TGTGCCAGCAGCTCTCTGCCTGGGACCCAGTACTTC.